This TCR beta chain was recovered during a study of blood T cell repertoires in COVID-19. TCRdb's table, derived via immunoSEQ multiplex PCR, lists solely in-frame clones and lacks some. The sample comprises about 300,000 clones, approximately 84% of which are singletons, and over 1.1% rests with the top ten. Germline V gene sequence: CDR1 GTSNPN, CDR2 SVGIG (reference sequence). With V trimmed by 3 bases and J by 1 base, 7 bases remained unmatched. The CDR3 loop spans 16 amino acids. Followed longitudinally, the Seattle patients had been enrolled during active infection. The material sequenced was peripheral blood. The receptor was isolated from a human donor with COVID-19, enrolled during active disease. The donor label of this sample is uncertain. V usage is TRBV30 and J usage is TRBJ2-1; TRBD2 agrees at 9 bases. The chain's CDR3 is CAWRASGRWSYNEQFF. The CDR3 region has the DNA TGTGCCTGGAGGGCCAGCGGGAGGTGGTCCTACAATGAGCAGTTCTTC.